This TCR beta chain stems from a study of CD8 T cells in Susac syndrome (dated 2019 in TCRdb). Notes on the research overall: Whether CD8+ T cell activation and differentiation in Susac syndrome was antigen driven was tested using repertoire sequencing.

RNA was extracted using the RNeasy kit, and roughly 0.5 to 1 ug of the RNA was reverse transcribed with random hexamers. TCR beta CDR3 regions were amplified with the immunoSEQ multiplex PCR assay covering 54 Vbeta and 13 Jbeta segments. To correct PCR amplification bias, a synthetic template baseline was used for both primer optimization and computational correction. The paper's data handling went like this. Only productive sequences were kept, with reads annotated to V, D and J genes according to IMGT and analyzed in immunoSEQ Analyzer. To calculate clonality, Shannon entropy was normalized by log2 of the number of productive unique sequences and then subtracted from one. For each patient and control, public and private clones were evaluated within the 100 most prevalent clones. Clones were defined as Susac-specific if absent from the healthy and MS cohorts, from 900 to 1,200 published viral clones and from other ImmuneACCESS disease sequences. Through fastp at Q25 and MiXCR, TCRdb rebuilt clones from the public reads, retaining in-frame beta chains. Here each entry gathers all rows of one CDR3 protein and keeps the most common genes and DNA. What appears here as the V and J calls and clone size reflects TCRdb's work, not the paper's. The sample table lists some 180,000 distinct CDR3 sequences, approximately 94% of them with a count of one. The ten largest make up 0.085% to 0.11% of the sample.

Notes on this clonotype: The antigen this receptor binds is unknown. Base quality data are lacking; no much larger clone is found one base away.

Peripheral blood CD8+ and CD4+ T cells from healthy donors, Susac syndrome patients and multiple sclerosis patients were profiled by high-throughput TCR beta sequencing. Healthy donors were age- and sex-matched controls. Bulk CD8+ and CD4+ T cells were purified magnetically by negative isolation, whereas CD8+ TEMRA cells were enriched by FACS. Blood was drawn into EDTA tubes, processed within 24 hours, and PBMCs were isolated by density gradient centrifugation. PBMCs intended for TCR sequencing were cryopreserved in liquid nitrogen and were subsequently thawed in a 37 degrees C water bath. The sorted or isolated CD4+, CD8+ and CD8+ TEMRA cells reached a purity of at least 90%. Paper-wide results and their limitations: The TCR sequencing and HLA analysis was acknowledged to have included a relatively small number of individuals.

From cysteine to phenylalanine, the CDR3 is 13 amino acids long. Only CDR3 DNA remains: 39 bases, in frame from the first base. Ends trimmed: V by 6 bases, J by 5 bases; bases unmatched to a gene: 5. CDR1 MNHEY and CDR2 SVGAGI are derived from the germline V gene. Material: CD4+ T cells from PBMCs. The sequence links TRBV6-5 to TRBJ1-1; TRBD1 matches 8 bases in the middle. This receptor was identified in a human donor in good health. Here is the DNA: TGTGCCAGCAGCCAGGACAGGGATACTGAAGCTTTCTTT. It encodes CASSQDRDTEAFF.